These 25 T cell receptor delta chains were all obtained from the same sample, sequenced in a study of Vδ1+ human thymocytes. The antigens these receptors bind are not known. General observations from the study: Thymic TRG and TRD repertoires appeared highly polyclonal, with Gaussian CDR3 length distributions.

Extracted RNA was reverse transcribed into cDNA. The CDR3 regions were amplified by multiplex PCR from V-gene primers to a constant-region primer. TCRdb re-processed the multiplex PCR reads using CATT. The table lists over 20,000 delta-chain clones, roughly 8% of them singletons, with 0.85% to 1% in the top ten. Sequenced material: Vdelta1+ gamma-delta thymocytes from the thymus. Sample subset: FACS-sorted CD3+ TCRalphabeta- TCRVdelta1+ TCRVdelta2- thymocytes. These receptors all come from a child younger than two who had congenital heart surgery.

The chain couples TRDV1 to TRDJ1, with 10 bases fitting TRDD3. V dropped 3 bases and J dropped 0; count of bases not matched to a gene: 28. CDR1 TSWWSYY and CDR2 QGS come from the germline V gene. This CDR3 contains 24 residues. CDR3 DNA: TGTGCTCTTGGGGACCGCCCTAAGTTTTCCTACGTGTCGGGGGGATACGCGTACACCGATAAACTCATCTTT. It specifies CALGDRPKFSYVSGGYAYTDKLIF.

The chain recombines TRDV2 with TRDJ1; TRDD3 aligns across 11 bases. The CDR3 extends over 19 amino acids. Looked up from germline, CDR1 is GEAIGNYY and CDR2 is EKD. The V and J ends lost 0 bases and 0 bases, in that order; junction bases with no gene match: 11. The CDR3: CACDTEWGIRRPNTDKLIF. The CDR3 nucleotides are TGTGCCTGTGACACCGAGTGGGGGATACGCAGACCAAACACCGATAAACTCATCTTT.

The gene calls are TRDV1 and TRDJ1; 10 bases are a match to TRDD3. The CDR3 runs to 18 residues. Trimming at V came to 0 bases and at J to 0 bases, leaving 7 bases not matched to a gene. Germline lookup yields CDR1 TSWWSYY and CDR2 QGS. CDR3 sequence (DNA): TGTGCTCTTGGGGAACTATCCCCTACTGGGGGATACACCGATAAACTCATCTTT. It translates to CALGELSPTGGYTDKLIF.

This clone was seen more than once but under ten times. This rearrangement joins TRDV1 to TRDJ1; TRDD2 matches 9 bases. The germline V gene encodes CDR1 TSWWSYY and CDR2 QGS. The junction had 13 bases not matched to a gene; V was cut back by 1 base and J by 1 base. The CDR3 has 19 residues. In DNA, the CDR3 is TGTGCTCTTGGGGAACCTCTCTCCTTCCTACAACGCGGCACCGATAAACTCATCTTT. Translation: CALGEPLSFLQRGTDKLIF.

The chain carries TRDV1 and TRDJ1, with D possibly matching TRDD3 (6 bases). Germline V gene data show CDR1 as TSWWSYY and CDR2 as QGS. This CDR3 region has 15 residues. V was pared by 3 bases and J by 0 bases, with 11 bases between. DNA of the CDR3: TGTGCTCTTGGGGATCTGGGGCGTCACACCGATAAACTCATCTTT. Protein sequence: CALGDLGRHTDKLIF.

The gene calls are TRDV1 and TRDJ1, with D unresolved. Germline assignment: CDR1 TSWWSYY and CDR2 QGS. CDR3 length equals 15 residues. The V end lost 4 bases, the J end lost 0 bases, and 12 bases lay between the germline ends. This chain's CDR3 is CALGGSPPNTDKLIF. The CDR3, as DNA: TGTGCTCTTGGGGGATCTCCTCCCAACACCGATAAACTCATCTTT.

The V gene is TRDV1, the J gene TRDJ1; 13 nucleotides align to TRDD3. Trimming at V came to 3 bases and at J to 7 bases, leaving 11 bases not matched to a gene. Germline CDR1 and CDR2: TSWWSYY and QGS. CDR3 length equals 17 residues. This chain's CDR3 is CALGELLILGDTCKLIF. The DNA of the CDR3 is TGTGCTCTTGGGGAGCTTCTCATACTGGGGGATACGTGTAAACTCATCTTT.

The chain joins TRDV1 to TRDJ2, with TRDD3 matching 9 bases. The germline V gene has CDR1 TSWWSYY and CDR2 QGS. Losses at the gene ends were 5 bases for V and 2 bases for J; bases not matched to a gene: 27. The CDR3 runs 23 residues. The CDR3 DNA is TGTGCTCTTGGGACACCCGAGGGGTGGGGGATAAAGCGAAAGGGTTTATTGACAGCACAACTCTTCTTT. It is translated as CALGTPEGWGIKRKGLLTAQLFF.

This clone was detected only a few times. The chain carries TRDV1 and TRDJ1; TRDD3 agrees at 10 bases. CDR3 length: 18 residues. Germline CDR1 TSWWSYY, CDR2 QGS. V lost 2 bases and J lost 1; bases outside the gene matches: 10. The chain's CDR3 is CALGESGRGIRSTDKLIF. CDR3 DNA: TGTGCTCTTGGGGAATCGGGGAGGGGGATACGCTCCACCGATAAACTCATCTTT.

This clone appeared a few times. V gene TRDV1 combines with J gene TRDJ1; 8 nucleotides match TRDD3. V shed 4 bases, J shed 4 bases, and the junction held 14 bases outside the gene matches. The CDR3 is made up of 17 amino acids. Germline CDR1 reads TSWWSYY; CDR2 reads QGS. The CDR3 sequence: CALGAPKRLGARDKLIF. CDR3 nucleotides: TGTGCTCTTGGGGCCCCAAAAAGACTGGGGGCCCGCGATAAACTCATCTTT.

The rearrangement links TRDV1 to TRDJ2; 7 bases match TRDD2. The CDR3 consists of 22 residues. Trimming cost V 5 bases and J 3 bases; bases outside gene matches: 27. Germline lookup yields CDR1 TSWWSYY and CDR2 QGS. The CDR3 DNA reads as TGTGCTCTTGGGTTGGCCTTCCTTCCTGGTACCGACTTCAAGGAGGTGACAGCACAACTCTTCTTT. It yields the protein CALGLAFLPGTDFKEVTAQLFF.

V and J are TRDV1 and TRDJ1, with 11 bases lining up with TRDD3. The CDR3 length is 20 residues. After removal of 2 bases from V and 0 bases from J, the junction contained 14 bases not matched to a gene. CDR1 is TSWWSYY and CDR2 is QGS in the germline V gene. The CDR3, as DNA: TGTGCTCTTGGGGAATTTCGGCCTTCCTACTGGGGGATAAACACCGATAAACTCATCTTT. Encoded protein: CALGEFRPSYWGINTDKLIF.

The rearrangement uses TRDV1 and TRDJ1; 9 bases match TRDD3. The CDR3 runs 16 residues. V lost 6 bases to trimming and J lost 7 bases; unmatched junction nucleotides: 15. Germline assignment: CDR1 TSWWSYY and CDR2 QGS. This CDR3 is CALGTPWGIASVKLIF. The CDR3 DNA sequence: TGTGCTCTTGGCACCCCTTGGGGGATAGCCAGCGTTAAACTCATCTTT.

This clone has more than one count but fewer than ten. The chain is built from TRDV1 and TRDJ1, with D maybe TRDD2 (8 bases). This CDR3 has 18 residues. Germline CDR1 is TSWWSYY and CDR2 is QGS. The V and J ends lost 1 base and 0 bases respectively, with 18 bases between them. CDR3 region: CALGERASYGGYTDKLIF. As DNA, the CDR3 is TGTGCTCTTGGGGAACGGGCTTCCTACGGGGGATACACCGATAAACTCATCTTT.

This clone has a handful of counts. The V gene is TRDV1, the J gene TRDJ1; 9 nucleotides match TRDD3. The CDR3 is 18 amino acids. V shed 4 bases, J shed 7 bases, and the junction held 19 bases outside the gene matches. Looked up from germline, CDR1 is TSWWSYY and CDR2 is QGS. Written as DNA, the CDR3 is TGTGCTCTTGGGGGAAGGCAGGTTCGCACTGGGGGAATTGGTAAACTCATCTTT. Its protein is CALGGRQVRTGGIGKLIF.

This clone was seen a handful of times. The rearrangement links TRDV1 to TRDJ1; a weak D match, TRDD3 (9 bases). This CDR3 is 25 amino acids long. Trimming took off 2 bases at V and 1 base at J, with 41 bases between the two ends. The V gene's germline CDR1 is TSWWSYY and CDR2 QGS. In nucleotides, the CDR3 is TGTGCTCTTGGGGAAGTTCTTGGGGGCTTCCTACCGGGGATACGGCCTTTGGAGGGCACCGATAAACTCATCTTT. This encodes CALGEVLGGFLPGIRPLEGTDKLIF.

This clone is classed as medium-sized. The sample holds other DNA sequences that translate to the same CDR3. The chain carries TRDV2 and TRDJ1; the D is unclear. Germline CDR1 reads GEAIGNYY; CDR2 reads EKD. Trimming pared 6 bases from V and 2 bases from J, leaving 15 bases between. This CDR3 comprises 14 residues. The CDR3 DNA follows: TGTGCCTGTCCTCAAGTACTGTGGACCGATAAACTCATCTTT. Protein: CACPQVLWTDKLIF.

This clone came up a few times. Compared with germline, one end of the junction differs, possibly owing to a read error. The chain recombines TRDV2 with TRDJ1; TRDD3 aligns across 10 bases. Per germline, CDR1 GEAIGNYY and CDR2 EKD. This CDR3 is 15 amino acids long. The chain's CDR3 is CARDRPQTGGYKLIF. In DNA form, the CDR3 reads TGTGCCCGTGACCGCCCCCAAACTGGGGGATATAAACTCATCTTT.

This chain links TRDV1 with TRDJ1, with TRDD3 matching over 8 bases. With 4 bases clipped from V and 0 bases from J, the junction kept 10 bases outside the gene matches. The CDR3 has 17 residues. Germline V gene sequence: CDR1 TSWWSYY, CDR2 QGS. CDR3 nucleotide sequence: TGTGCTCTTGGGGCCCCTCCATTACTGGGGGACACCGATAAACTCATCTTT. This encodes CALGAPPLLGDTDKLIF.

Regarding this clone: At the DNA level, this CDR3 is encoded by other sequences in the same sample as well. This rearrangement joins TRDV1 to TRDJ1; D is unresolved. This CDR3 contains 13 residues. V lost 1 base to trimming and J lost 1 base, with 4 bases between them. Germline V gene sequence: CDR1 TSWWSYY, CDR2 QGS. The CDR3 here is CALGERSTDKLIF. The CDR3 DNA reads TGTGCTCTTGGGGAACGGAGCACCGATAAACTCATCTTT.

Within the sample, this clone is medium-sized. The rearrangement uses TRDV2 and TRDJ1; 8 bases are shared with TRDD3. The junction had 8 bases not matched to a gene; V was cut back by 0 bases and J by 0 bases. This CDR3 is built from 17 residues. Germline values: CDR1 GEAIGNYY, CDR2 EKD. The CDR3 spells CACDTGWGTAYTDKLIF. The CDR3 DNA is TGTGCCTGTGACACCGGCTGGGGGACCGCCTACACCGATAAACTCATCTTT.

With respect to this clone: One end of the junction does not line up with germline, which may come from a read error. The chain recombines TRDV1 with TRDJ1, with 9 bases aligning to TRDD2. Germline V gene data show CDR1 as TSWWSYY and CDR2 as QGS. The CDR3 totals 14 residues. The CDR3 nucleotides read TGTGCCCTTGGGGAACCCCTTCCTACCCTTAAACTCATCTTT. It specifies CALGEPLPTLKLIF.

V usage is TRDV1 and J usage is TRDJ1; 12 nucleotides match TRDD3. V lost 0 bases, J lost 1 base, and 18 bases stayed unmatched. Germline CDR1 TSWWSYY, CDR2 QGS. The CDR3 is 22 residues long. CDR3 amino acids: CALGELFLNPPLGDTLTDKLIF. CDR3 DNA: TGTGCTCTTGGGGAACTATTTCTAAACCCTCCTCTGGGGGATACGCTCACCGATAAACTCATCTTT.

This clone appeared a few times. The V and J genes are TRDV3 and TRDJ1, with D possibly being TRDD2 (6 bases). CDR3 length equals 15 residues. V was pared by 5 bases and J by 1 base, with 20 bases between. Per the germline V gene, CDR1 is TVYSNPD and CDR2 is GDNSRS (reference sequence). This CDR3 is CAPILLRALTDKLIF. Here the CDR3 DNA reads TGTGCCCCCATCCTACTTCGGGCCCTCACCGATAAACTCATCTTT. The whole variable domain, remainder taken from reference TRDV3 and TRDJ1, is CDKVTQSSPDQTVASGSEVVLLCTYDTVYSNPDLFWYRIRPDYSFQFVFYGDNSRSEGADFTQGRFSVKHILTQKAFHLVISPVRTEDSATYYCAPILLRALTDKLIFGKGTRVTVEP.

The rearrangement uses TRDV1 and TRDJ1; 7 bases agree with TRDD3. There are 16 residues in the CDR3. The germline V gene encodes CDR1 TSWWSYY and CDR2 QGS. With 2 bases clipped from V and 0 bases from J, the junction kept 6 bases outside the gene matches. The CDR3 DNA reads TGTGCTCTTGGGGAAGGTGGGGGAAAAGACACCGATAAACTCATCTTT. Protein sequence: CALGEGGGKDTDKLIF.